This TCR beta chain was found in a study of cytomegalovirus exposure and HLA in healthy donors. Overall study findings and caveats: Later analysis identified a missense DCLRE1C variant that was linked to TCR beta V- and J-gene trimming.

PCR used 60 Vbeta primers and 13 Jbeta primers. Clones were sequenced by immunoSEQ multiplex PCR, and TCRdb holds only the in-frame ones, with some missing. This sample has some 190,000 clones, with around 80% found just once. As regards this clone: Its cognate antigen is unknown.

Healthy bone marrow donors formed the donor group. This CDR3 comprises 13 residues. From germline, CDR1 is SGHDT and CDR2 YYEEEE. V was cut by 4 bases and J by 7 bases, with 12 bases left in between. The clonotype was recovered from a girl between 5 and 17 years old in good health and CMV-seropositive. The chain links TRBV5-6 to TRBJ1-3, with D maybe TRBD1 (5 bases). The sample comprised PBMCs. CDR3 sequence (DNA): TGTGCCAGCAGCCCCCAGGGCCAGAACACCATATATTTT. Translating gives CASSPQGQNTIYF.